This T cell receptor (beta chain) was captured by sequencing in a study of vaccination and CD4 T cells after COVID-19. This clonotype occurred a few times. Its antigen is not identified. At the Johns Hopkins FTIC core, DNA taken from cultured CD4+ T cells was sequenced by way of the Oncomine TCR Beta short-read assay. From cultured CD4+ T cells, genomic DNA was extracted. TCRdb itself ran the PCR reads through MiXCR, one entry per CDR3 protein. The table lists fewer than 25,000 distinct CDR3 sequences, around 30% of them singletons. Losses at the gene ends were 7 bases for V and 0 bases for J; bases not matched to a gene: 15. The CDR3 runs 17 residues. Germline assignment: CDR1 LNHNV and CDR2 YYDKDF (reference sequence). Time point reported: late sampling 161 to 241 days after vaccination in a few convalescent patients. The sample's treatment: roughly 10-day PBMC culture with coronavirus spike peptide pools or control peptides (ViraFEST assay).

The sequenced sample was CD4+ T cells from blood, cultured in vitro, obtained about 7 months after SARS-CoV-2 vaccination. J is TRBJ2-7 and V is TRBV15, with TRBD2 identical over 7 bases. This clonotype was sampled from a human donor who had recovered from COVID-19. For the CDR3, the DNA is TGTGCCACCACCACCCCGGCGAGGGGACTATTCTCCTACGAGCAGTACTTC. Its translation: CATTTPARGLFSYEQYF.